These 8 T cell receptor beta chains share one sample of origin, sequenced in a study of cytomegalovirus exposure and HLA in healthy donors. Both 60 Vbeta primers and 13 Jbeta primers went into the PCR. Clones were read by immunoSEQ multiplex PCR, and TCRdb kept only the in-frame ones, dropping some. The repertoire holds some 200,000 clones, with roughly 80% as singletons. The sample comprised PBMCs. These receptors originate from a man between 40 and 49 years old in good health and CMV-seropositive.

V usage is TRBV19 and J usage is TRBJ2-7; the D gene is possibly TRBD1 (5 bases). Germline V CDR1 and CDR2: LNHDA, SQIVND (reference sequence). The CDR3 consists of 15 residues. V was shortened by 4 bases and J by 4 bases, with 17 bases between the two germline ends. In DNA, the CDR3 is TGTGCCAGTAGTAGGTTTCATCAGGGCACTTACGAGCAGTACTTC. Encoded protein: CASSRFHQGTYEQYF.

This clone was seen more than once but under ten times. This chain links TRBV19 with TRBJ2-5; 8 bases are a match to TRBD2. Per germline, CDR1 LNHDA and CDR2 SQIVND (reference sequence). This CDR3 is built from 12 residues. V was clipped by 9 bases and J by 4 bases; unmatched bases: 4. CDR3 sequence reads: CASAAGGETQYF. Here the CDR3 DNA reads TGTGCCAGCGCCGCGGGGGGAGAGACCCAGTACTTC.

The CDR3: CASSVRGSTNEKLFF. In nucleotides, the CDR3 is TGTGCCAGCAGCGTAAGAGGATCCACTAATGAAAAACTGTTTTTT. The chain recombines TRBV9 with TRBJ1-4; no reliable D call. The CDR3 length is 15 residues. In germline, CDR1 is SGDLS, CDR2 YYNGEE. With 1 base removed from V and 2 bases from J, the gap between germline ends came to 9 bases.

The CDR3 reads CASSISGTGKQYF. The CDR3 DNA is TGTGCCAGTAGTATATCCGGGACAGGGAAGCAGTACTTC. The chain employs TRBV19 and TRBJ2-7, with 9 bases aligning to TRBD1. The CDR3 extends over 13 amino acids. V shed 2 bases and J 8 bases; nucleotides not matched to a gene: 4. Germline lookup yields CDR1 LNHDA and CDR2 SQIVND (reference sequence).

The genes are TRBV29-1 and TRBJ1-1, with TRBD1 matching over 7 bases. The V segment lost 6 bases and the J segment 0 bases; nucleotides outside the gene matches: 7. Per the germline V gene, CDR1 is SQVTM and CDR2 is ANQGSEA. CDR3 length: 14 residues. Here the CDR3 DNA reads TGCAGCGTGGGACAGTTAACAATGAACACTGAAGCTTTCTTT. It codes for CSVGQLTMNTEAFF.

This rearrangement joins TRBV6-5 to TRBJ2-7; D perhaps matches TRBD1 (6 bases). Per germline, CDR1 MNHEY and CDR2 SVGAGI. V was cut by 2 bases and J by 6 bases, with 17 bases left in between. This CDR3 is built from 15 residues. This chain's CDR3 is CASSYPTGFHGEQYF. For the CDR3, the DNA is TGTGCCAGCAGTTACCCAACAGGGTTTCACGGCGAGCAGTACTTC.

This chain links TRBV4-1 with TRBJ1-5; D may be TRBD1 (6 bases). The CDR3 runs 13 residues. V was trimmed by 2 bases and J by 7 bases, leaving 9 bases between them. Per germline, CDR1 MGHRA and CDR2 YSYEKL. CDR3 amino acids: CASSQTGWQPQHF. The CDR3 DNA follows: TGCGCCAGCAGCCAAACAGGGTGGCAGCCCCAGCATTTT.

The chain carries TRBV5-4 and TRBJ2-5; 9 positions agree with TRBD1. Trimming at V came to 5 bases and at J to 5 bases, leaving 13 bases not matched to a gene. Germline CDR1 is SGHNT and CDR2 is YYREEE (reference sequence). The CDR3 length is 16 residues. The CDR3 coding sequence is TGTGCCAGCAGTTACACCGGGACAGGGTTGAGGGAGACCCAGTACTTC. It encodes CASSYTGTGLRETQYF.